The 5 T cell receptor beta chains presented below share a single source sample, sequenced in a study of blood T cell repertoires in COVID-19. Libraries were prepared by immunoSEQ multiplex PCR; TCRdb keeps only in-frame clonotypes and omits some of them. The sample shows 350,000 to 500,000 clones, roughly 90% of them seen only once. The sequenced sample was peripheral blood. These receptors were taken from a man younger than 35 with COVID-19, enrolled during active disease.

The rearrangement links TRBV7-9 to TRBJ2-1; TRBD2 agrees at 9 bases. The V segment lost 3 bases and the J segment 7 bases; nucleotides outside the gene matches: 4. Germline CDR1 SEHNR, CDR2 FQNEAQ (reference sequence). The CDR3 contains 14 residues. The CDR3 is CASSFSGSGNEQFF. CDR3 DNA sequence: TGTGCCAGCAGCTTTAGCGGGAGTGGGAATGAGCAGTTCTTC.

The chain joins TRBV29-1 to TRBJ2-7, with 8 bases fitting TRBD1. CDR1 and CDR2 from the germline V gene are SQVTM and ANQGSEA. CDR3 length: 13 residues. V lost 3 bases, J lost 2 bases, and 3 bases stayed unmatched. The CDR3 loop reads CSVEEQGAYEQYF. The CDR3 nucleotides read TGCAGCGTTGAGGAACAGGGGGCCTACGAGCAGTACTTC.

The chain employs TRBV11-3 and TRBJ2-3; 8 nucleotides align to TRBD1. After removal of 5 bases from V and 2 bases from J, the junction contained 9 bases not matched to a gene. CDR1 SGHNT and CDR2 YENEEA come from the germline V gene. This CDR3 has 16 residues. CDR3 DNA sequence: TGTGCCAGCAGCCCCGGCAGGACAGGGAACACAGATACGCAGTATTTT. The encoded protein is CASSPGRTGNTDTQYF.

A note on this clone: The germline gene is not matched at one end of the junction; a read error may be the cause. The chain recombines TRBV7-9 with TRBJ2-4; D uncertain. Germline V lookup: CDR1 SEHNR, CDR2 FQNEAQ (reference sequence). The CDR3 contains 11 residues. Here the CDR3 DNA reads TGTGCCAGCGGCTTGACCTCTAGAACCCACTTC. Translation: CASGLTSRTHF.

In regard to this clone: Compared with germline, one end of the junction differs, possibly owing to a read error. J is TRBJ1-1 and V is TRBV5-6; 11 bases map to TRBD1. The CDR3 is 14 residues long. Germline V gives CDR1 SGHDT, CDR2 YYEEEE. The chain's CDR3 is CASRLDRGRAEAFF. The CDR3 nucleotides are TGTGCCAGCAGGTTGGACAGGGGGCGTGCTGAAGCTTTCTTT.